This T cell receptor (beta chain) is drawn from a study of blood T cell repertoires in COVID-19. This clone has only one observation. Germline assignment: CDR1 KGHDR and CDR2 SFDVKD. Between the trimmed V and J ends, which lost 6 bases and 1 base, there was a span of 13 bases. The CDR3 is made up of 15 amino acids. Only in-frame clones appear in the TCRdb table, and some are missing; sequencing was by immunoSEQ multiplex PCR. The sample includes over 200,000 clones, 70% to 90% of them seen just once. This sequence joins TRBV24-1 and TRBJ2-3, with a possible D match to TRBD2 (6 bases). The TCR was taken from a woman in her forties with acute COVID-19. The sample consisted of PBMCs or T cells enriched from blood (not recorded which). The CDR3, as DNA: TGTGCCACCAGTTACGGGAGTAGCGGCACAGATACGCAGTATTTT. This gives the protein CATSYGSSGTDTQYF.